This T cell receptor beta chain stems from a study of patients and donors after allogeneic stem cell transplantation. MiXCR was run by TCRdb on the RT-PCR reads, yielding one entry per CDR3 protein. The repertoire holds about 74,000 distinct CDR3 sequences, with about 25% as singletons. This clonotype was counted between two and nine times. CDR3 length: 16 amino acids. J was trimmed by 4 bases and V by 2 bases; bases with no gene match: 6. The germline V gene encodes CDR1 MNHEY and CDR2 SVGAGI. V usage is TRBV6-5 and J usage is TRBJ2-1; 9 bases are a match to TRBD2. This receptor was identified in a human donor who was either an allogeneic HSCT recipient or a stem cell or donor lymphocyte infusion donor (not recorded which). It is not recorded whose cells these are; they may come from a transplant donor. The sample consisted of blood, either unsorted or a sorted T cell fraction (not recorded which). The CDR3 reads CASSYIAGVIYNEQFF. DNA for the CDR3: TGTGCCAGCAGTTACATAGCGGGGGTGATATACAATGAGCAGTTCTTC.